This T cell receptor beta chain originates from a study of OX40 agonist ivuxolimab in advanced cancers. General study results and limits: CD4+ and CD8+ blood T cells expanded clonally by week 6 at 0.1 to 3.0 mg/kg.

Measured with immunoSEQ multiplex PCR; TCRdb has only the in-frame clones, and not every one. The sample holds over 45,000 clones; around 84% are singletons and the top ten take roughly 0.99%. Exclusion applied to patients with autoimmune disease history or systemic immunosuppression. Germline V gene lookup returns CDR1 KGHSH and CDR2 LQKENI. This CDR3 region has 15 residues. The germline V and J ends were trimmed by 2 bases and 4 bases, with 14 bases remaining between them. Note on this clone: The antigen is unknown.

This specimen was CD4+ or CD8+ T cells sorted from blood, taken in a trial of the OX40 agonist ivuxolimab. J is TRBJ1-1 and V is TRBV18; D perhaps matches TRBD1 (5 bases). The clonotype comes from an adult with an advanced solid tumor such as melanoma, head and neck, liver or kidney cancer. CDR3 region: CASSPGPGRGTEAFF. The DNA for the CDR3 is TGTGCCAGCTCACCAGGACCGGGGAGGGGCACTGAAGCTTTCTTT.